Only a few counts were recorded for the clone carrying this T cell receptor (beta chain). The V gene lost 4 bases and the J gene lost 6 bases, with 7 bases spanning the gap. The CDR3 runs 11 residues. Looked up from germline, CDR1 is SGHDT and CDR2 is YYEEEE. The sample originates from a study of blood T cell repertoires in COVID-19. Here immunoSEQ multiplex PCR was the method, and the copy in TCRdb shows in-frame clones only, minus some. There are approximately 190,000 clones in the sample; approximately 85% occur only once, and about 5.1% lies in the top ten. This chain links TRBV5-6 with TRBJ1-1; the D is unclear. The clonotype comes from a woman aged 70-85 years with active or convalescent COVID-19. The sample taken for sequencing was peripheral blood. The CDR3 reads CASSRGSEAFF. The DNA of the CDR3 is TGTGCCAGCAGCCGCGGATCTGAAGCTTTCTTT.